This T cell receptor (beta chain) is drawn from a study of cytomegalovirus exposure and HLA in healthy donors. Turning to the study itself: In an earlier analysis, around 100 million unique TCR beta sequences were found from 200 million or so T cells. In an early release, HLA-typed donors contributed approximately 82 million unique TCR sequences. General study points: The study put 150 or so TCR beta chains on its list as cytomegalovirus-associated.

Amplification used 60 Vbeta primers and 13 Jbeta primers. Sequencing was performed with immunoSEQ multiplex PCR; in TCRdb, only in-frame clones are kept and a portion is missing. The repertoire holds 95,000 to 150,000 clones, with roughly three fifths as singletons. With respect to this clone: Its antigen is undetermined.

Sequencing input: PBMCs. The origin of this receptor is a woman aged 40-49 years in good health and CMV-seropositive.

In DNA form, the CDR3 reads TGTGCCATCAAGGCCCAGCGGGCCGGGGCAGATACGCAGTATTTT. It codes for CAIKAQRAGADTQYF. This sequence joins TRBV10-3 and TRBJ2-3; the D gene is possibly TRBD2 (6 bases). Deletions cut 7 bases from V and 4 bases from J, with 18 bases between. This CDR3 contains 15 residues. CDR1 ENHRY and CDR2 SYGVKD come from the germline V gene.